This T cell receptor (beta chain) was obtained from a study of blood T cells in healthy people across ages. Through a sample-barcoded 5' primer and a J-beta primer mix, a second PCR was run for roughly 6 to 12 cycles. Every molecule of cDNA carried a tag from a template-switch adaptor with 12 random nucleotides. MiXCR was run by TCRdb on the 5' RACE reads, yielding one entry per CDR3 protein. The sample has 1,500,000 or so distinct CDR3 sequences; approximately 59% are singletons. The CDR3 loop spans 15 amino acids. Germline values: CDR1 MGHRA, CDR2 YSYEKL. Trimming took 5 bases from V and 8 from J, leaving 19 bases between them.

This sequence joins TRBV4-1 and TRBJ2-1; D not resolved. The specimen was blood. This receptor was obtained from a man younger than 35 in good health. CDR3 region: CASSFPGSGVHEQFF. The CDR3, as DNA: TGCGCCAGCAGCTTCCCGGGCAGTGGAGTACATGAGCAGTTCTTC.